The 8 T cell receptor beta chains below come from one sample, sequenced in a study of T cell responses to AZD1222 COVID-19 vaccine (dated by TCRdb to the early 2020s). The method was the immunoSEQ multiplex PCR assay. TCRdb's version of the immuneACCESS table is confined to in-frame rearrangements and falls short of the full clone set. An unresolved V gene accounts for under half of the shortfall where checked; the remainder is of unknown origin. The sample records 150,000 or so clones, 88% of which are singletons. Around 3.2% of the sample is held by the ten biggest clonotypes. In the paper's terms, the time point label means: baseline before first vaccination. This specimen consisted of peripheral blood, obtained on day 0 of AZD1222 vaccination. All receptors derive from an adult in good health.

This clone is a singleton in its sample. The V gene is TRBV9, the J gene TRBJ1-1; possibly TRBD1 for D (5 bases). The CDR3 length is 15 residues. Trimming took 0 bases from V and 1 from J, leaving 10 bases between them. Germline V gene lookup returns CDR1 SGDLS and CDR2 YYNGEE. Written as DNA, the CDR3 is TGTGCCAGCAGCGTAGTGCTGGGGCCGAACACTGAAGCTTTCTTT. The encoded protein is CASSVVLGPNTEAFF.

The chain recombines TRBV6-2 or TRBV6-3 with TRBJ2-2; TRBD2 aligns across 8 bases. The CDR3 is 20 amino acids. The germline V gene has CDR1 MNHEY and CDR2 SVGEGT. The ends lost 5 bases at V and 0 bases at J; junction bases unmatched: 17. In DNA, the CDR3 is TGTGCCAGCAGTAGCCCGCCGGGGGTGCGGGGGGCCCCGAACACCGGGGAGCTGTTTTTT. Translation gives CASSSPPGVRGAPNTGELFF.

This chain joins TRBV6-5 and TRBJ2-1, with TRBD2 matching 9 bases. The germline V gene has CDR1 MNHEY and CDR2 SVGAGI. The ends lost 4 bases at V and 4 bases at J; junction bases unmatched: 5. The CDR3 loop spans 15 amino acids. The CDR3 coding sequence is TGTGCCAGCAGTTTAGCGGGGGCCGGATACAATGAGCAGTTCTTC. The encoded protein is CASSLAGAGYNEQFF.

This rearrangement joins TRBV9 to TRBJ2-7; 7 positions match TRBD1. V was clipped by 4 bases and J by 2 bases; unmatched bases: 12. Germline V gives CDR1 SGDLS, CDR2 YYNGEE. CDR3 size: 16 residues. CDR3 coding DNA: TGTGCCAGCAGCCTAGCCCCTAACACAGGGGCCTACGAGCAGTACTTC. This sequence encodes CASSLAPNTGAYEQYF.

The chain joins TRBV7-9 to TRBJ1-1; D remains unclear. The V end lost 5 bases, the J end lost 4 bases, and 11 bases lay between the germline ends. From germline, CDR1 is SEHNR and CDR2 FQNEAQ (reference sequence). CDR3 size: 13 residues. This CDR3 reads CASSQQTGTEAFF. DNA of the CDR3: TGTGCCAGCAGCCAACAAACGGGCACTGAAGCTTTCTTT.

This clone was counted a single time. This chain connects TRBV6-5 to TRBJ1-6; no firm D call. V dropped 9 bases and J dropped 1 base, with 7 bases sitting between them. The CDR3 contains 13 residues. Germline loops: CDR1 MNHEY, CDR2 SVGAGI. The CDR3 sequence is CASSRSYNSPLHF. DNA of the CDR3: TGTGCCAGTAGCCGTTCCTATAATTCACCCCTCCACTTT.

This chain joins TRBV9 and TRBJ1-4, with D tentatively TRBD1 (5 bases). The CDR3 sequence is 15 residues long. CDR1 and CDR2 (germline): SGDLS, YYNGEE. V was cut by 4 bases and J by 7 bases, with 17 bases left in between. In DNA form, the CDR3 reads TGTGCCAGCAGCCTCCCCGGGGCGGCAGGTGAAAAACTGTTTTTT. The encoded protein is CASSLPGAAGEKLFF.

The CDR3 spells CASSLAPDQPQHF. The CDR3 bases are TGTGCCAGCAGCTTAGCTCCGGATCAGCCCCAGCATTTT. The chain is built from TRBV7-2 and TRBJ1-5, with unresolved D. The CDR3 is 13 amino acids. Germline V gene lookup returns CDR1 SGHTA and CDR2 FQGNSA. V was shortened by 0 bases and J by 5 bases, with 5 bases between the two germline ends.